One sample yielded the 10 T cell receptor beta chains listed below, sequenced in a study of siplizumab effects on memory and regulatory T cells. Produced via immunoSEQ multiplex PCR; TCRdb's table is partial and in-frame only. Altogether 85,000 to 130,000 clones are present, about 91% being singletons, with the ten largest covering approximately 0.66%. Sequencing was performed on Tregs sorted from blood. These receptors all stem from a human donor in good health.

DNA of the CDR3: TGTGCCAGCAGCTCCTACGGCCTCCGGGGAGGAGAGACCCAGTACTTC. This gives the protein CASSSYGLRGGETQYF. The chain employs TRBV7-2 and TRBJ2-5; the D gene is possibly TRBD2 (6 bases). Trimming stripped 4 bases from V and 4 bases from J, with 19 bases between. The germline V gene has CDR1 SGHTA and CDR2 FQGNSA. This CDR3 spans 16 amino acids. Full variable domain (rest looked up from reference TRBV7-2 and TRBJ2-5): GAGVSQSPSNKVTEKGKDVELRCDPISGHTALYWYRQSLGQGLEFLIYFQGNSAPDKSGLPSDRFSAERTGGSVSTLTIQRTQQEDSAVYLCASSSYGLRGGETQYFGPGTRLLVL.

The chain employs TRBV7-2 and TRBJ2-1; 9 bases match TRBD1. The J segment lost 2 bases and the V segment lost 5 bases, leaving 7 bases of the junction unmatched. The germline V gene has CDR1 SGHTA and CDR2 FQGNSA. The CDR3 is made up of 16 amino acids. The CDR3 reads CASSTRTGATYNEQFF. CDR3 coding DNA: TGTGCCAGCAGCACCCGGACAGGGGCAACCTACAATGAGCAGTTCTTC.

This chain uses TRBV6-5 with TRBJ1-4; D is unclear. Trimming left V 0 bases short and J 0 bases short, with 2 bases between. The CDR3 is made up of 14 amino acids. Per the germline V gene, CDR1 is MNHEY and CDR2 is SVGAGI. This CDR3 is CASSYSATNEKLFF. DNA for the CDR3: TGTGCCAGCAGTTACTCCGCAACTAATGAAAAACTGTTTTTT.

The chain combines TRBV7-3 with TRBJ2-1; TRBD2 matches at 7 bases. Losses at the gene ends were 2 bases for V and 8 bases for J; bases not matched to a gene: 9. The germline V gene encodes CDR1 SGHTA and CDR2 FQGTGA. The CDR3 length is 15 residues. In DNA form, the CDR3 reads TGTGCCAGCAGCTTAGCCGGGCGGGGGTCCGATGAGCAGTTCTTC. Its translation: CASSLAGRGSDEQFF.

V is TRBV4-1 and J is TRBJ2-5; 10 bases are a match to TRBD1. The germline gives CDR1 MGHRA, CDR2 YSYEKL. CDR3 size: 17 residues. The J segment lost 5 bases and the V segment lost 2 bases, leaving 11 bases of the junction unmatched. CDR3 loop: CASSQSRTGGGWETQYF. CDR3 in DNA: TGCGCCAGCAGCCAATCAAGGACAGGGGGTGGGTGGGAGACCCAGTACTTC.

Comments on this clone: Distinct nucleotide sequences in the sample also encode this CDR3. This sequence joins TRBV10-2 and TRBJ1-4; D might be TRBD1 (5 bases). Trimming pared 6 bases from V and 0 bases from J, leaving 8 bases between. Per the germline V gene, CDR1 is WSHSY and CDR2 is SAAADI. The CDR3 consists of 14 residues. CDR3 DNA: TGCGCCAGCAGCCAGGGATCAACTAATGAAAAACTGTTTTTT. This codes for CASSQGSTNEKLFF.

CDR3 amino acids: CASSTGSLEEQYF. DNA for the CDR3: TGCGCCAGCAGTACCGGGAGCTTGGAGGAGCAGTACTTC. The gene calls are TRBV5-1 and TRBJ2-7, with D perhaps matching TRBD2 (6 bases). This CDR3 spans 13 amino acids. With 5 bases removed from V and 7 bases from J, the gap between germline ends came to 16 bases. The germline V gene encodes CDR1 SGHRS and CDR2 YFSETQ.

J is TRBJ1-2 and V is TRBV29-1; D is possibly TRBD1 (5 bases). Trimming left V 7 bases short and J 5 bases short, with 17 bases between. CDR1 is SQVTM, CDR2 ANQGSEA, per germline. This CDR3 has 13 residues. CDR3: CSALTGGNYGYTF. CDR3 nucleotide sequence: TGCAGCGCATTGACCGGGGGTAATTATGGCTACACCTTC.

This clone was detected once. The chain employs TRBV7-9 and TRBJ2-1, with a tentative D call TRBD2 (7 bases). Germline values: CDR1 SEHNR, CDR2 FQNEAQ (reference sequence). This CDR3 spans 16 amino acids. V was cut by 5 bases and J by 7 bases, with 21 bases left in between. CDR3 coding DNA: TGTGCCAGCAGCCCAGAGGGGGGGGCGATTTATAATGAGCAGTTCTTC. This gives the protein CASSPEGGAIYNEQFF.

The chain combines TRBV5-1 with TRBJ2-1; TRBD2 matches 14 bases. Germline assignment: CDR1 SGHRS and CDR2 YFSETQ. The CDR3 spans 17 residues. The V and J ends lost 3 bases and 9 bases, in that order; junction bases with no gene match: 11. CDR3 sequence reads: CASSYLMTSGRASEQFF. The CDR3 coding sequence is TGCGCCAGCAGCTACCTGATGACTAGCGGGAGGGCCAGTGAGCAGTTCTTC.